Listed below are T cell receptor beta chains from one sample, sequenced in a study of early T cells in non-severe SARS-CoV-2 infection. TCRdb reanalysed the 5' RACE reads using MiXCR and keeps one entry per CDR3 protein. The data hold 90,000 to 130,000 distinct CDR3 sequences, with over 9.5% observed a single time. The sample was whole blood, taken at baseline. The receptors were sampled from an adult who was a healthcare worker with PCR-confirmed SARS-CoV-2 infection or an uninfected control (not recorded which). Both conserved end residues are part of each CDR3. The D gene is left open where the match is weak. Clone size, where shown, is once, few, many, or a class for clones that have expanded.

>TRBV12-3/TRBV12-4|NA|TRBD1|TRBJ2-1|17
CASSLYSGGTVYNEQFF
TGTGCCAGCAGTCTATATTCGGGTGGGACAGTCTACAATGAGCAGTTCTTC
>TRBV27|NA|TRBD1|TRBJ1-2|17
CASSPWVGQGRANGYTF
TGTGCCAGCAGTCCCTGGGTGGGACAGGGAAGAGCGAATGGCTACACCTTC
>TRBV5-5|NA|NA|TRBJ2-1|16
CASSFLGLSSYNEQFF
TGTGCCAGCAGCTTCCTGGGCCTGAGCTCCTACAATGAGCAGTTCTTC
>TRBV19|many|TRBD1|TRBJ2-5|15
CASSISRTGQETQYF
TGTGCCAGTAGTATCTCAAGGACAGGGCAAGAGACCCAGTACTTC
>TRBV7-2|many|NA|TRBJ1-1|16
CASSLDPRPYNTEAFF
TGTGCCAGCAGCTTAGACCCCCGACCTTACAACACTGAAGCTTTCTTT
>TRBV3-2|NA|NA|TRBJ2-2|19
CASSQDPLFREANTGELFF
TGTGCCAGCAGCCAAGATCCTTTATTCCGGGAGGCTAACACCGGGGAGCTGTTTTTT
>TRBV7-9|NA|NA|TRBJ2-1|11
CASSRVEEQFF
TGTGCCAGCAGCCGTGTGGAGGAGCAGTTCTTC
>TRBV12-3/TRBV12-4|few|NA|TRBJ1-6|13
CASSSGAWSPLHF
TGTGCCAGCAGTTCTGGAGCCTGGTCACCCCTCCACTTT
>TRBV16|few|NA|TRBJ2-7|15
CASSQFPGTSLEQYF
TGTGCCAGCAGCCAATTTCCTGGCACTTCCCTCGAGCAGTACTTC
>TRBV29-1|NA|TRBD2|TRBJ2-5|14
CSVESSGGKETQYF
TGCAGCGTTGAATCTAGCGGGGGGAAAGAGACCCAGTACTTC
>TRBV27|few|NA|TRBJ2-1|14
CASSPLLSGVWQFF
TGTGCCAGCAGTCCCCTTCTGTCGGGAGTCTGGCAGTTCTTC
>TRBV7-2|few|NA|TRBJ2-5|15
CASSRLVTRAETQYF
TGTGCCAGCAGCCGACTCGTGACTAGAGCAGAGACCCAGTACTTC
>TRBV7-9|few|TRBD1|TRBJ1-1|17
CASSLATGDHPSTEAFF
TGTGCCAGCAGCTTAGCGACAGGGGACCATCCTTCAACTGAAGCTTTCTTT
>TRBV19|many|NA|TRBJ1-1|13
CASTRGGNTEAFF
TGTGCCAGTACTAGGGGAGGGAACACTGAAGCTTTCTTT
>TRBV30|NA|NA|TRBJ2-2|15
CAWSVSTVRTGELFF
TGTGCCTGGAGTGTGAGTACGGTGCGGACCGGGGAGCTGTTTTTT
>TRBV10-3|NA|NA|TRBJ1-4|11
CATRTNEKLFF
TGTGCCACCAGAACTAATGAAAAACTGTTTTTT
>TRBV4-1|few|TRBD2|TRBJ2-7|17
CASSHPGLAGGQNEQYF
TGCGCCAGCAGCCACCCGGGACTAGCGGGAGGGCAAAACGAGCAGTACTTC
>TRBV6-1|NA|TRBD2|TRBJ2-1|15
CASNTVTSAAHEQFF
TGTGCCAGCAATACAGTGACTAGCGCAGCGCATGAGCAGTTCTTC
>TRBV19|NA|NA|TRBJ2-5|13
CASSNAAQETQYF
TGTGCCAGTAGCAATGCGGCTCAAGAGACCCAGTACTTC
>TRBV5-4|few|NA|TRBJ2-1|15
CASSLDGSSYNEQFF
TGTGCCAGCAGCTTGGACGGGAGCTCCTACAATGAGCAGTTCTTC
>TRBV7-8|few|TRBD2|TRBJ2-7|18
CASSLTRPGTSLSDEQYF
TGTGCCAGCAGCTTAACGCGGCCCGGGACTAGTTTGTCTGACGAGCAGTACTTC
>TRBV7-3|NA|NA|TRBJ2-2|14
CASSLNSAAGELFF
TGTGCCAGCAGCTTAAATTCGGCGGCCGGGGAGCTGTTTTTT
>TRBV28|NA|NA|TRBJ2-3|13
CASSGANLDTQYF
TGTGCCAGCAGTGGGGCTAACCTAGATACGCAGTATTTT
>TRBV19|few|NA|TRBJ1-5|14
CASSISGVDQPQHF
TGTGCCAGTAGTATCTCCGGGGTGGATCAGCCCCAGCATTTT
>TRBV20-1|few|TRBD2|TRBJ2-1|15
CRTQILAGGPGEQFF
TGCAGGACCCAAATACTAGCGGGAGGGCCGGGGGAGCAGTTCTTC
>TRBV7-2|NA|TRBD2|TRBJ2-7|15
CASSARLAGRSEWYF
TGTGCCAGCAGCGCGAGACTAGCGGGACGGTCTGAGTGGTACTTC
>TRBV5-1|few|TRBD1|TRBJ1-1|16
CASRDGQGALNTEAFF
TGCGCCAGCAGAGACGGACAGGGGGCCCTGAACACTGAAGCTTTCTTT
>TRBV7-6|NA|NA|TRBJ2-7|12
CASAGPTYEQYF
TGTGCCAGCGCAGGGCCAACCTACGAGCAGTACTTC
>TRBV7-2|few|TRBD2|TRBJ2-2|16
CASSFLAGVNTGELFF
TGTGCCAGCAGCTTTCTAGCGGGGGTGAACACCGGGGAGCTGTTTTTT
>TRBV6-1|many|TRBD1|TRBJ1-1|17
CASSTGQGQYIRTEAFF
TGTGCCAGCAGTACTGGACAGGGACAGTACATCCGTACTGAAGCTTTCTTT
>TRBV10-1|NA|TRBD2|TRBJ2-1|15
CASSDRSGSVYEQFF
TGCGCCAGCAGTGATCGGAGCGGGAGTGTCTATGAGCAGTTCTTC
>TRBV11-2|NA|TRBD1|TRBJ2-3|15
CASSLGRTGSDTQYF
TGTGCCAGCAGCTTAGGAAGGACAGGCTCGGATACGCAGTATTTT